The subject of this entry is one T cell receptor beta chain. This record belongs to a study of shared clonotypes between healthy human individuals. Assay: immunoSEQ multiplex PCR; the TCRdb copy retains only in-frame clones and omits some. The table shows 330,000 or so clones, with more than 60% occurring only once. Trimming removed 7 bases from V and 5 bases from J; junction bases left unmatched: 7. The CDR3 has 14 residues. CDR1 is SGHTA, CDR2 FQGNSA, per germline. The clonotype originates from a man aged 30 to 45 in good health. Source material: memory CD4+ T cells sorted from blood. The subset denotes: CD45RA-negative fraction. The chain carries TRBV7-2 and TRBJ2-7, with 11 bases fitting TRBD1. Here the CDR3 reads CASIPGTGGNEQYF. The CDR3 DNA reads as TGTGCCAGCATCCCCGGGACAGGGGGGAACGAGCAGTACTTC. Full variable domain (rest looked up from reference TRBV7-2 and TRBJ2-7): GAGVSQSPSNKVTEKGKDVELRCDPISGHTALYWYRQSLGQGLEFLIYFQGNSAPDKSGLPSDRFSAERTGGSVSTLTIQRTQQEDSAVYLCASIPGTGGNEQYFGPGTRLTVT.